A selection of T cell receptor beta chains follows, all from one sample in a study of CD8 T cells in Susac syndrome. TCRdb reanalysed the immunoSEQ multiplex PCR reads using MiXCR and keeps one entry per CDR3 protein. The sample contains about 110,000 distinct CDR3 sequences, approximately 96% of which appear only once. Sequencing was done on a sample of CD4+ T cells from PBMCs. These receptors came from a human donor in good health. The CDR3 runs from the conserved cysteine through the conserved F or W. A D gene is named only where the DNA matches it firmly. A clone size is listed for some rows: how often the clone was seen (once, few, many), or a class if it is expanded.

cdr3_nt: TGTGCCAGCAGCTCCCGGACAGGGAAGGAGACCCAGTACTTC; cdr3_aa: CASSSRTGKETQYF; d_call: TRBD1; v_call: TRBV11-1; clone_size: -; j_call: TRBJ2-5
cdr3_nt: TGTGCCACCCGTGGACGGGAAAACACCGGGGAGCTGTTTTTT; cdr3_aa: CATRGRENTGELFF; d_call: -; v_call: TRBV24-1; clone_size: -; j_call: TRBJ2-2
cdr3_nt: TGTGCCAGCAGCTTAGAAGGCGAGGCCACCGGGGAGCTGTTTTTT; cdr3_aa: CASSLEGEATGELFF; d_call: -; v_call: TRBV7-9; clone_size: -; j_call: TRBJ2-2
cdr3_nt: TGTGCCAGCAGTGATAGCGGGGGCGGAGGGGAGACCCAGTACTTC; cdr3_aa: CASSDSGGGGETQYF; d_call: TRBD2; v_call: TRBV2; clone_size: -; j_call: TRBJ2-5
cdr3_nt: TGTGCCAGCAGTTTAAGGCGGGACCCCCCGCATGAGCAGTTCTTC; cdr3_aa: CASSLRRDPPHEQFF; d_call: -; v_call: TRBV12-3/TRBV12-4; clone_size: -; j_call: TRBJ2-1
cdr3_nt: TGTGCCTGGACAGTCTCCTACGAGCAGTACTTC; cdr3_aa: CAWTVSYEQYF; d_call: -; v_call: TRBV30; clone_size: -; j_call: TRBJ2-7
cdr3_nt: TGTGCCAGCAGTTTGCGCCGCGGAAATGAAAAACTGTTTTTT; cdr3_aa: CASSLRRGNEKLFF; d_call: -; v_call: TRBV28; clone_size: once; j_call: TRBJ1-4
cdr3_nt: TGCAGTGCTAGAGATGGCAGGGGGAGTTCCTACGAGCAGTACTTC; cdr3_aa: CSARDGRGSSYEQYF; d_call: TRBD1; v_call: TRBV20-1; clone_size: -; j_call: TRBJ2-7
cdr3_nt: TGTGCCAGCAGCTTTCTGACTAGCGGGGGAGCAGATACGCAGTATTTT; cdr3_aa: CASSFLTSGGADTQYF; d_call: TRBD2; v_call: TRBV11-1; clone_size: -; j_call: TRBJ2-3
cdr3_nt: TGTGCCAGCAGTTCTCCTACTAGGTTCACCTTC; cdr3_aa: CASSSPTRFTF; d_call: -; v_call: TRBV6-5; clone_size: -; j_call: TRBJ1-2
cdr3_nt: TGCAGCCAGCCGGACAGGGTGACCTACGAGCAGTACTTC; cdr3_aa: CSQPDRVTYEQYF; d_call: TRBD1; v_call: TRBV20-1; clone_size: -; j_call: TRBJ2-7
cdr3_nt: TGTGCCAGCAGTTTGGTACAGGGTACCTACGAGCAGTACTTC; cdr3_aa: CASSLVQGTYEQYF; d_call: -; v_call: TRBV28; clone_size: -; j_call: TRBJ2-7
cdr3_nt: TGTGCCAGCAGTTTGCGGGGTGATGGCACTGAAGCTTTCTTT; cdr3_aa: CASSLRGDGTEAFF; d_call: -; v_call: TRBV12-3/TRBV12-4; clone_size: -; j_call: TRBJ1-1
cdr3_nt: TGTGCCAGCTCACCGGGTCTCGGTACCGAGGAGACCCACACCGGGGAGCTGTTTTTT; cdr3_aa: CASSPGLGTEETHTGELFF; d_call: -; v_call: TRBV18; clone_size: -; j_call: TRBJ2-2
cdr3_nt: TGTGCCTGGAGGTTAGCGGGGGGCCCATCCGTCACAGATACGCAGTATTTT; cdr3_aa: CAWRLAGGPSVTDTQYF; d_call: TRBD2; v_call: TRBV30; clone_size: -; j_call: TRBJ2-3
cdr3_nt: TGTGCCAGCAGCCCAGCCCGGGAAGCTTTCTTT; cdr3_aa: CASSPAREAFF; d_call: -; v_call: TRBV7-2; clone_size: -; j_call: TRBJ1-1
cdr3_nt: TGTGCCAGCAGCCACCGGGACCCCCAGCAGTATTTT; cdr3_aa: CASSHRDPQQYF; d_call: -; v_call: TRBV14; clone_size: -; j_call: TRBJ2-3
cdr3_nt: TGTGCCAGCAGCCCAGGAACTAGCGGGACAGGGACCCAGTACTTC; cdr3_aa: CASSPGTSGTGTQYF; d_call: TRBD2; v_call: TRBV7-9; clone_size: -; j_call: TRBJ2-5
cdr3_nt: TGCAGTGCTATTACCAGACTGAAAGGAGGGGATACGCAGTATTTT; cdr3_aa: CSAITRLKGGDTQYF; d_call: -; v_call: TRBV20-1; clone_size: -; j_call: TRBJ2-3
cdr3_nt: TGTGCCAGCAGCCTGACAGGGGGCGGTGGGGCCAACGTCCTGACTTTC; cdr3_aa: CASSLTGGGGANVLTF; d_call: TRBD1; v_call: TRBV7-9; clone_size: -; j_call: TRBJ2-6
cdr3_nt: TGTGCCAGCAGTGGACAGGGGGCTACCGGGGAGCTGTTTTTT; cdr3_aa: CASSGQGATGELFF; d_call: TRBD1; v_call: TRBV28; clone_size: -; j_call: TRBJ2-2
cdr3_nt: TGCAGTGCTAGAGGGGAAGATTATGGCTACACCTTC; cdr3_aa: CSARGEDYGYTF; d_call: -; v_call: TRBV20-1; clone_size: -; j_call: TRBJ1-2
cdr3_nt: TGCAGCGTTGAATACTCAAACACTGAAGCTTTCTTT; cdr3_aa: CSVEYSNTEAFF; d_call: -; v_call: TRBV29-1; clone_size: -; j_call: TRBJ1-1
cdr3_nt: TGTGCCAGCAGTGGGTCGCCTGCCGGGGAGCTGTTTTTT; cdr3_aa: CASSGSPAGELFF; d_call: -; v_call: TRBV2; clone_size: -; j_call: TRBJ2-2
cdr3_nt: TGTGCCAGCAGCTTGTACAGGTCAGGCACAGATACGCAGTATTTT; cdr3_aa: CASSLYRSGTDTQYF; d_call: -; v_call: TRBV5-4; clone_size: -; j_call: TRBJ2-3
cdr3_nt: TGCGCCAGCAGCCAAGCCCTTAGCGAAAGGTCCTACAATGAGCAGTTCTTC; cdr3_aa: CASSQALSERSYNEQFF; d_call: -; v_call: TRBV4-1; clone_size: once; j_call: TRBJ2-1
cdr3_nt: TGTGCCAGCAGCTTAGGCGTTCAAGAGACCCAGTACTTC; cdr3_aa: CASSLGVQETQYF; d_call: -; v_call: TRBV7-2; clone_size: few; j_call: TRBJ2-5
cdr3_nt: TGCGCCAGCAGCCAACGGGGAGCCGGTCAAGCTTTCTTT; cdr3_aa: CASSQRGAGQAFF; d_call: -; v_call: TRBV4-3; clone_size: -; j_call: TRBJ1-1
cdr3_nt: TGTGCCAGCGCTACGAGGGTACCCTACGAGCAGTACTTC; cdr3_aa: CASATRVPYEQYF; d_call: -; v_call: TRBV11-3; clone_size: once; j_call: TRBJ2-7
cdr3_nt: TGTGCCTGGAGTGTGGGGACATCTCAAGAGACCCAGTACTTC; cdr3_aa: CAWSVGTSQETQYF; d_call: -; v_call: TRBV30; clone_size: -; j_call: TRBJ2-5
cdr3_nt: TGCTGCGTTGCCCGACTAGCCAAAAACATTCAGTACTTC; cdr3_aa: CCVARLAKNIQYF; d_call: -; v_call: TRBV29-1; clone_size: once; j_call: TRBJ2-4
cdr3_nt: TGTGCCAGCAGGGGCCAGCTCTATGGCTACACCTTC; cdr3_aa: CASRGQLYGYTF; d_call: -; v_call: TRBV7-9; clone_size: -; j_call: TRBJ1-2
cdr3_nt: TGTGCCAGCGGAGTTGGGGGAGGGGTCGGGGCCAACGTCCTGACTTTC; cdr3_aa: CASGVGGGVGANVLTF; d_call: TRBD2; v_call: TRBV7-3; clone_size: -; j_call: TRBJ2-6
cdr3_nt: TGCGCCAGCAGCTTGGATGGGGGGTCTGAAGAGACCCAGTACTTC; cdr3_aa: CASSLDGGSEETQYF; d_call: -; v_call: TRBV5-1; clone_size: -; j_call: TRBJ2-5
cdr3_nt: TGTGCCAGCAGCCCCTGGTCGGTGGACTATGGCTACACCTTC; cdr3_aa: CASSPWSVDYGYTF; d_call: -; v_call: TRBV5-4; clone_size: -; j_call: TRBJ1-2
cdr3_nt: TGTGCCAGCACCCCCGTAAGGGCTAACTATGGCTACACCTTC; cdr3_aa: CASTPVRANYGYTF; d_call: -; v_call: TRBV25-1; clone_size: -; j_call: TRBJ1-2
cdr3_nt: TGCGCCAGCAGCGAGGGGACCTCCTATAATTCACCCCTCCACTTT; cdr3_aa: CASSEGTSYNSPLHF; d_call: -; v_call: TRBV5-1; clone_size: -; j_call: TRBJ1-6